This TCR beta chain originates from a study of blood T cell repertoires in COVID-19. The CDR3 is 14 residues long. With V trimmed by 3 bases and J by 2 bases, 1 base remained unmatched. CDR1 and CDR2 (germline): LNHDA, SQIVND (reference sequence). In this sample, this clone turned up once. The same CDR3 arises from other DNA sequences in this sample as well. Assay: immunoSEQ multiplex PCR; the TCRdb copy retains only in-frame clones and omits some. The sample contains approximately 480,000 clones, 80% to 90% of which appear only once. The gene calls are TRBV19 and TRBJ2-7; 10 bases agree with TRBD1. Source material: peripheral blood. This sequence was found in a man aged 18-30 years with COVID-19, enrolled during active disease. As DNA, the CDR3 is TGTGCCAGTAGTATTGGGACAGGGGCCTACGAGCAGTACTTC. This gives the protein CASSIGTGAYEQYF.